The rows below give T cell receptor beta chains drawn from one sample of a study of technical replicates of blood from a few donors. Clones were sequenced by immunoSEQ multiplex PCR, and TCRdb holds only the in-frame ones, with some missing. The repertoire holds roughly 80,000 clones, with more than 85% as singletons. Source material: T cells isolated from PBMCs. These receptors all stem from a human donor in good health. Both conserved end residues are part of each CDR3. Fields, in order: V gene, J gene, clone size, D gene, CDR3 protein, CDR3 DNA. A D gene is named only where the DNA matches it firmly. Clone size appears in some rows only: once, few, many, or a class for an expanded clone.

TRBV4-1	TRBJ2-7	NA	NA	CASSQVSGIYEQYF	TGCGCCAGCAGCCAAGTTTCGGGGATTTACGAGCAGTACTTC
TRBV19	TRBJ2-1	NA	TRBD1	CASSPGDRANNEQFF	TGTGCCAGTAGTCCAGGGGACAGGGCCAACAATGAGCAGTTCTTC
TRBV9	TRBJ1-2	NA	NA	CASSVEAGDYGYTF	TGTGCCAGCAGCGTAGAGGCGGGGGACTATGGCTACACCTTC
TRBV6-5	TRBJ2-2	NA	TRBD1	CASSYNRGSHGELFF	TGTGCCAGCAGTTACAACAGGGGGTCGCACGGGGAGCTGTTTTTT
TRBV10-3	TRBJ1-4	once	TRBD1	CAISDPGTGVEKLFF	TGTGCCATCAGTGACCCCGGGACAGGGGTTGAAAAACTGTTTTTT
TRBV9	TRBJ2-1	NA	TRBD2	CASSPILSGAYNEQFF	TGTGCCAGCAGCCCGATACTTAGCGGGGCTTACAATGAGCAGTTCTTC
TRBV29-1	TRBJ2-1	NA	TRBD2	CSVEDWSGSANYNEQFF	TGCAGCGTTGAAGATTGGAGCGGGAGTGCCAACTACAATGAGCAGTTCTTC
TRBV11-3	TRBJ2-7	NA	TRBD2	CASSLEVSGRLYEQYF	TGTGCCAGCAGCTTAGAGGTTAGCGGGAGACTATACGAGCAGTACTTC
TRBV27	TRBJ2-2	NA	NA	CASSSGSTGELFF	TGTGCCAGCAGTTCAGGGTCAACCGGGGAGCTGTTTTTT
TRBV7-2	TRBJ2-6	NA	TRBD1	CASSSPFGQGRAGANVLTF	TGTGCCAGCAGCTCCCCCTTTGGACAGGGTAGAGCTGGGGCCAACGTCCTGACTTTC
TRBV29-1	TRBJ2-7	NA	NA	CSGEGESYEQYF	TGCAGCGGAGAAGGGGAATCCTACGAGCAGTACTTC
TRBV7-9	TRBJ2-7	NA	NA	CASSLTISSYEQYF	TGTGCCAGCAGCCTAACGATTAGCTCCTACGAGCAGTACTTC
TRBV11-2	TRBJ2-3	NA	TRBD2	CASSSSGISTDTQYF	TGTGCCAGCAGCTCAAGCGGGATAAGCACAGATACGCAGTATTTT
TRBV28	TRBJ1-2	NA	TRBD1	CASSSGQKFYYGYTF	TGTGCCAGCAGTTCGGGACAGAAGTTTTACTATGGCTACACCTTC
TRBV4-1	TRBJ2-3	once	NA	CASSQEAGDTDTQYF	TGCGCCAGCAGCCAAGAGGCAGGGGACACAGATACGCAGTATTTT
TRBV5-4	TRBJ2-2	NA	TRBD2	CASSLARLAGGELFF	TGTGCCAGCAGCTTGGCCCGACTAGCGGGTGGGGAGCTGTTTTTT
TRBV5-5	TRBJ2-1	once	TRBD2	CASSLNPSGSGAYNEQFF	TGTGCCAGCAGCTTGAACCCAAGCGGGAGCGGGGCCTACAATGAGCAGTTCTTC
TRBV9	TRBJ2-3	NA	TRBD1	CASSVGGLDRLDTQYF	TGTGCCAGCAGCGTCGGCGGCCTGGACAGGCTCGATACGCAGTATTTT
TRBV4-2	TRBJ2-7	NA	NA	CASSQGHTYEQYF	TGTGCCAGCAGCCAGGGACACACCTACGAGCAGTACTTC
TRBV10-3	TRBJ2-4	NA	TRBD2	CAISEGPSGLNIQYF	TGTGCCATCAGTGAGGGGCCTAGCGGATTGAACATTCAGTACTTC
TRBV2	TRBJ1-5	NA	NA	CASSDRIPYQPQHF	TGTGCCAGCAGTGACAGGATACCGTATCAGCCCCAGCATTTT
TRBV4-1	TRBJ1-1	few	TRBD1	CASSRGQGNTEAFF	TGCGCCAGCAGCCGCGGACAGGGGAACACTGAAGCTTTCTTT
TRBV25-1	TRBJ1-1	NA	NA	CASSKTGLNTEAFF	TGTGCCAGCAGTAAAACAGGCCTGAACACTGAAGCTTTCTTT
TRBV29-1	TRBJ2-7	NA	NA	CSVETDRGGEQYF	TGCAGCGTTGAAACCGACAGGGGAGGGGAGCAGTACTTC
TRBV15	TRBJ2-1	NA	TRBD2	CATSPLAGSYNEQFF	TGTGCCACCAGCCCACTAGCGGGCTCCTACAATGAGCAGTTCTTC
TRBV7-9	TRBJ2-1	few	TRBD2	CASTSGGSHNEQFF	TGTGCCAGCACCTCGGGGGGTAGCCACAATGAGCAGTTCTTC
TRBV7-9	TRBJ2-7	NA	TRBD1	CASSYRDRVYEQYF	TGTGCCAGCAGCTACCGGGACAGGGTCTACGAGCAGTACTTC
TRBV7-8	TRBJ2-7	once	TRBD2	CASSLAGRESSYEQYF	TGTGCCAGCAGCTTAGCTGGGCGGGAGAGCAGCTACGAGCAGTACTTC
TRBV7-2	TRBJ1-2	NA	NA	CASSLGQRANYGYTF	TGTGCCAGCAGCCTCGGACAGAGGGCCAACTATGGCTACACCTTC
TRBV19	TRBJ1-4	NA	TRBD1	CASSKAGGTPMLNEKLFF	TGTGCCAGTAGTAAGGCAGGGGGAACACCTATGCTTAATGAAAAACTGTTTTTT
TRBV27	TRBJ1-2	once	NA	CASSLSGGNGYTF	TGTGCCAGCAGTTTATCGGGGGGTAATGGCTACACCTTC
TRBV5-3	TRBJ2-7	once	NA	CARSLGQVYEQYF	TGTGCCAGAAGTTTGGGACAAGTCTACGAGCAGTACTTC
TRBV27	TRBJ2-7	NA	NA	CASWEVGTFSYEQYF	TGTGCCAGCTGGGAGGTCGGGACGTTCTCCTACGAGCAGTACTTC
TRBV29-1	TRBJ2-7	NA	TRBD2	CSTQDGRGGEQYF	TGCAGCACACAGGACGGGCGCGGGGGCGAGCAGTACTTC
TRBV11-1	TRBJ2-2	NA	NA	CASSLGAESGELFF	TGTGCCAGCAGCTTGGGAGCGGAATCCGGGGAGCTGTTTTTT
TRBV28	TRBJ2-7	NA	NA	CASSFQWDSYGYEQYF	TGTGCCAGCAGTTTCCAGTGGGACTCTTACGGCTACGAGCAGTACTTC
TRBV6-1	TRBJ1-2	NA	NA	CASSALLPGGGGYTF	TGTGCCAGCAGTGCCCTACTACCGGGAGGTGGAGGCTACACCTTC
TRBV19	TRBJ1-2	NA	NA	CASSITVYYGYTF	TGTGCCAGTAGTATAACGGTTTACTATGGCTACACCTTC
TRBV9	TRBJ2-1	NA	TRBD2	CASSVEGLAGFDEQFF	TGTGCCAGCAGCGTAGAGGGGCTAGCGGGGTTTGATGAGCAGTTCTTC
TRBV5-1	TRBJ2-7	NA	TRBD2	CASSLALADSYEQYF	TGCGCCAGCAGCTTGGCACTAGCGGATTCCTACGAGCAGTACTTC
TRBV6-5	TRBJ1-1	NA	NA	CASSYSRAGDAFF	TGTGCCAGCAGTTACTCGAGAGCCGGGGATGCTTTCTTT
TRBV5-6	TRBJ1-1	NA	NA	CASSLAVFPTEAFF	TGTGCCAGCAGCTTGGCAGTTTTCCCCACTGAAGCTTTCTTT
TRBV6-6	TRBJ2-7	once	NA	CASSYFLVAYEQYF	TGTGCCAGCAGTTACTTCCTAGTGGCCTACGAGCAGTACTTC
TRBV7-9	TRBJ2-1	NA	NA	CASSLNSEQFF	TGTGCCAGCAGCTTAAATAGTGAGCAGTTCTTC
TRBV14	TRBJ2-3	NA	NA	CASSHDTADTQYF	TGTGCCAGCAGCCACGACACCGCAGATACGCAGTATTTT
TRBV9	TRBJ1-1	NA	TRBD1	CASSATGNKAFF	TGTGCCAGCAGCGCGACAGGGAACAAAGCTTTCTTT
TRBV4-1	TRBJ2-2	NA	TRBD1	CASSRGQGDIGELFF	TGCGCCAGCAGCCGGGGACAGGGGGATATCGGGGAGCTGTTTTTT
TRBV7-9	TRBJ2-7	once	NA	CASSPPSATAYEQYF	TGTGCCAGCAGCCCACCTTCAGCGACCGCCTACGAGCAGTACTTC
TRBV27	TRBJ1-1	NA	NA	CASSLYTVNTEAFF	TGTGCCAGCAGTTTGTATACTGTGAACACTGAAGCTTTCTTT
TRBV5-5	TRBJ2-2	NA	NA	CASSFPSTGELFF	TGTGCCAGCAGCTTTCCCAGCACCGGGGAGCTGTTTTTT
TRBV7-2	TRBJ2-3	NA	NA	CASSLVGGSSTDTQYF	TGTGCCAGCAGCTTAGTAGGGGGATCTAGCACAGATACGCAGTATTTT
TRBV2	TRBJ2-1	NA	TRBD2	CASTGGSAYNEQFF	TGTGCCAGCACAGGCGGGAGTGCCTACAATGAGCAGTTCTTC
TRBV19	TRBJ1-1	few	TRBD1	CASSRDRNTEAFF	TGTGCCAGTAGCAGGGACAGGAACACTGAAGCTTTCTTT
TRBV11-1	TRBJ2-5	NA	NA	CASSLRLDGETQYF	TGTGCCAGCAGCTTGAGACTTGACGGGGAGACCCAGTACTTC
TRBV28	TRBJ2-7	NA	TRBD2	CASSLPTSGREGYEQYF	TGTGCCAGCAGTTTACCGACTAGCGGGAGGGAAGGCTACGAGCAGTACTTC
TRBV7-9	TRBJ1-1	NA	NA	CASSETAGTEAFF	TGTGCCAGCAGCGAAACGGCGGGCACTGAAGCTTTCTTT